Each of the 25 T cell receptor beta chains below was sequenced from the same sample in a study of blood T cell repertoires in COVID-19. The repertoire was sequenced with immunoSEQ multiplex PCR; TCRdb's copy has only in-frame clones and lacks some. Of fewer than 150,000 clones in the sample, about 87% were seen once. Specimen: peripheral blood. The receptors were sampled from a human donor in a cohort sampled during active COVID-19.

The chain joins TRBV28 to TRBJ1-5; 8 bases map to TRBD1. This CDR3 comprises 14 residues. The junction had 2 bases not matched to a gene; V was cut back by 4 bases and J by 3 bases. Germline CDR1 reads MDHEN; CDR2 reads SYDVKM. CDR3 region: CASSSGGYNQPQHF. Here the CDR3 DNA reads TGTGCCAGCAGTTCAGGGGGCTACAATCAGCCCCAGCATTTT.

This chain links TRBV9 with TRBJ1-1; 7 positions match TRBD1. Germline V gene data show CDR1 as SGDLS and CDR2 as YYNGEE. J lost 2 bases, V lost 4 bases, and 5 bases had no gene match. This CDR3 region has 14 residues. The CDR3 here is CASSPSGGNTEAFF. The DNA for the CDR3 is TGTGCCAGCAGCCCTTCAGGGGGAAACACTGAAGCTTTCTTT.

CDR3: CASGTGGGGELFF. For the CDR3, the DNA is TGCGCCTCCGGGACAGGGGGCGGCGGGGAGCTGTTTTTT. The chain uses TRBV5-1 and TRBJ2-2; 12 bases are a match to TRBD1. Per germline, CDR1 SGHRS and CDR2 YFSETQ. Trimming took 10 bases from V and 7 from J; bases not matched to a gene: 5. This CDR3 comprises 13 residues.

The rearrangement links TRBV7-2 to TRBJ1-4, with 8 bases lining up with TRBD1. CDR3 length equals 18 residues. V shed 5 bases and J 2 bases; nucleotides not matched to a gene: 13. The V gene's germline CDR1 is SGHTA and CDR2 FQGNSA. CDR3 nucleotide sequence: TGTGCCAGCAGCATAGGACAGGGTAGTATTGTCACTAATGAAAAACTGTTTTTT. This encodes CASSIGQGSIVTNEKLFF. Variable domain in full (rest from reference TRBV7-2 and TRBJ1-4): GAGVSQSPSNKVTEKGKDVELRCDPISGHTALYWYRQSLGQGLEFLIYFQGNSAPDKSGLPSDRFSAERTGGSVSTLTIQRTQQEDSAVYLCASSIGQGSIVTNEKLFFGSGTQLSVL.

In its sample, this clone was seen once. Here the CDR3 DNA reads TGTGCCAGCAGTTTCCTACTAGCGGGACCTACGAGGCAGTACTTC. This translates into CASSFLLAGPTRQYF. The chain links TRBV27 to TRBJ2-7, with 10 bases identical to TRBD2. V shed 3 bases, J shed 9 bases, and the junction held 11 bases outside the gene matches. The CDR3 totals 15 residues. Germline values: CDR1 MNHEY, CDR2 SMNVEV (reference sequence).

The rearrangement links TRBV7-6 to TRBJ1-1, with D possibly TRBD1 on 5 matching bases. The CDR3 length is 14 residues. Deletions cut 5 bases from V and 5 bases from J, with 15 bases between. CDR1 SGHVS and CDR2 FNYEAQ come from the germline V gene. CDR3 region: CASSVGGTGTEAFF. CDR3 nucleotides: TGTGCCAGCAGCGTCGGGGGGACTGGGACTGAAGCTTTCTTT. Variable domain in full (rest from reference TRBV7-6 and TRBJ1-1): GAGVSQSPRYKVTKRGQDVALRCDPISGHVSLYWYRQALGQGPEFLTYFNYEAQQDKSGLPNDRFSAERPEGSISTLTIQRTEQRDSAMYRCASSVGGTGTEAFFGQGTRLTVV.

J is TRBJ1-6 and V is TRBV19, with D possibly TRBD1 on 5 matching bases. The CDR3 runs 14 residues. Trimming took 3 bases from V and 8 from J, leaving 11 bases between them. The V gene's germline CDR1 is LNHDA and CDR2 SQIVND (reference sequence). Here the CDR3 reads CASSMSGRDSPLHF. CDR3 nucleotide sequence: TGTGCCAGTAGTATGTCAGGGCGAGATTCACCCCTCCACTTT. The variable domain in full, with the rest retrieved from reference TRBV19 and TRBJ1-6, is DGGITQSPKYLFRKEGQNVTLSCEQNLNHDAMYWYRQDPGQGLRLIYYSQIVNDFQKGDIAEGYSVSREKKESFPLTVTSAQKNPTAFYLCASSMSGRDSPLHFGNGTRLTVT.

The rearrangement uses TRBV7-9 and TRBJ2-7; TRBD2 matches at 7 bases. The CDR3 has 14 amino acids. CDR1 is SEHNR, CDR2 FQNEAQ, per germline (reference sequence). Unmatched junction bases numbered 13, after V lost 4 bases and J lost 10 bases. CDR3 coding DNA: TGTGCCAGCAGCTCCTCGGGGACCCAGCGGGAACAGTACTTC. Amino acids: CASSSSGTQREQYF.

J is TRBJ2-7 and V is TRBV11-1; TRBD2 matches 14 bases. The V gene's germline CDR1 is SGHAT and CDR2 FQDESV (reference sequence). This CDR3 spans 15 amino acids. V lost 4 bases and J lost 5; bases outside the gene matches: 4. The CDR3 loop reads CASSSRLAGGDEQYF. The CDR3 DNA follows: TGTGCCAGCAGCTCCAGACTAGCGGGAGGGGACGAGCAGTACTTC.

The chain links TRBV3-1 (or the pseudogene TRBV3-2) to TRBJ2-2, with D possibly matching TRBD1 (5 bases). V shed 4 bases and J shed 7 bases, with 13 bases lying between them. In germline, CDR1 is LGHDT, CDR2 YNNKEL (reference sequence). This CDR3 comprises 14 residues. The chain's CDR3 is CASSRTGQGGELFF. CDR3 in DNA: TGTGCCAGCAGCCGAACAGGTCAAGGCGGGGAGCTGTTTTTT.

This clone has only one observation. The J gene is TRBJ2-3, the V gene TRBV7-9; no firm D call. Deletions cut 6 bases from V and 0 bases from J, with 19 bases between. Germline values: CDR1 SEHNR, CDR2 FQNEAQ (reference sequence). This CDR3 region has 17 residues. Here the CDR3 DNA reads TGTGCCAGCAGACCCCGCCCTGGGCACAATAGCACAGATACGCAGTATTTT. As protein: CASRPRPGHNSTDTQYF.

The chain has TRBV6-6 and TRBJ2-7, with 9 bases that match TRBD1. There are 16 residues in the CDR3. CDR1 MNHNY and CDR2 SVGAGI come from the germline V gene (reference sequence). Trimming at V came to 4 bases and at J to 6 bases, leaving 13 bases not matched to a gene. The CDR3 reads CASSFDRGRPDVEQYF. As DNA, the CDR3 is TGTGCCAGCAGTTTCGACAGGGGGAGACCTGACGTCGAGCAGTACTTC.

The count of this clone is one. This chain connects TRBV7-3 to TRBJ2-3, with TRBD1 matching 8 bases. The germline V gene has CDR1 SGHTA and CDR2 FQGTGA. This CDR3 is 14 amino acids long. The V and J ends lost 5 bases and 2 bases, in that order; junction bases with no gene match: 3. The CDR3 loop reads CASSKGQATDTQYF. In DNA form, the CDR3 reads TGTGCCAGCAGCAAGGGACAGGCCACAGATACGCAGTATTTT.

In its sample, this clone was seen a few times. The chain recombines TRBV7-9 with TRBJ2-2, with D maybe TRBD2 (5 bases). V shed 2 bases and J shed 4 bases, with 11 bases lying between them. The germline CDR1 and CDR2 sequences are SEHNR and FQNEAQ (reference sequence). This CDR3 contains 15 residues. This chain's CDR3 is CASSLRGLGTGELFF. Here the CDR3 DNA reads TGTGCCAGCAGCTTACGAGGGTTAGGCACCGGGGAGCTGTTTTTT.

This clone has a handful of counts. Sequence at one end of the junction differs from germline and may be a read error. The chain uses TRBV7-7 and TRBJ2-1, with 11 positions matching TRBD1. The CDR3 is 17 residues long. CDR1 and CDR2 (germline): SSHAT, FNYEAQ (reference sequence). CDR3 nucleotides: TGTGCTAGCAGCCTCAGAGAAGGACAGGGGGCTAACAATGAGCAGTTCTTC. Its translation: CASSLREGQGANNEQFF.

This sequence joins TRBV25-1 and TRBJ2-7, with D possibly being TRBD1 (5 bases). From germline, CDR1 is MGHDK and CDR2 SYGVNS. Between the trimmed V and J ends, which lost 5 bases and 0 bases, there was a span of 8 bases. The length of the CDR3 is 13 residues. CDR3 bases: TGTGCCAGCAGTTTCCAGGGCTCCTACGAGCAGTACTTC. This sequence encodes CASSFQGSYEQYF.

J is TRBJ2-5 and V is TRBV5-4, with TRBD2 matching 8 bases. The CDR3 has 16 amino acids. V shed 3 bases, J shed 5 bases, and the junction held 12 bases outside the gene matches. In germline, CDR1 is SGHNT, CDR2 YYREEE (reference sequence). The CDR3 sequence is CASSSLGGAVFETQYF. The CDR3 region has the DNA TGTGCCAGCAGCTCCCTCGGGGGGGCGGTATTTGAGACCCAGTACTTC.

The chain combines TRBV3-1 (or the pseudogene TRBV3-2) with TRBJ1-1; no clear D gene. Germline V lookup: CDR1 LGHDT, CDR2 YNNKEL (reference sequence). V lost 6 bases to trimming and J lost 6 bases, with 5 bases between them. The CDR3 runs 10 residues. The CDR3 region is CASRRAEAFF. The CDR3 nucleotides read TGTGCCAGCAGACGAGCTGAAGCTTTCTTT.

J is TRBJ2-7 and V is TRBV19; possibly TRBD2 for D (6 bases). Germline assignment: CDR1 LNHDA and CDR2 SQIVND (reference sequence). Between the trimmed V and J ends, which lost 4 bases and 3 bases, there was a span of 13 bases. The CDR3 sequence is 14 residues long. The CDR3 protein is CASSSRGEGYEQYF. In nucleotides, the CDR3 is TGTGCCAGTAGTAGTCGCGGGGAAGGCTACGAGCAGTACTTC.

This clone was counted a few times. The rearrangement uses TRBV19 and TRBJ1-4, with a weak D call TRBD1 (6 bases). Trimming took 3 bases from V and 0 from J, leaving 8 bases between them. Germline V gives CDR1 LNHDA, CDR2 SQIVND (reference sequence). CDR3 length: 15 amino acids. The CDR3, as DNA: TGTGCCAGTAGTATGACAGGAGCAACTAATGAAAAACTGTTTTTT. Amino acid sequence: CASSMTGATNEKLFF.

The V call is TRBV28, the J call TRBJ2-7; possible D gene TRBD2, 6 bases. The CDR3 sequence is 16 residues long. Between the trimmed V and J ends, which lost 1 base and 4 bases, there was a span of 17 bases. The germline V gene has CDR1 MDHEN and CDR2 SYDVKM. This chain's CDR3 is CASSLSPTGSRYEQYF. The CDR3 DNA is TGTGCCAGCAGTTTATCTCCCACCGGGAGCCGGTACGAGCAGTACTTC.

The CDR3: CASSLVSGTGGTQYF. For the CDR3, the DNA is TGTGCCAGCAGCTTAGTATCTGGAACAGGGGGTACGCAGTATTTT. The V and J genes are TRBV11-2 and TRBJ2-3; 8 nucleotides agree with TRBD1. The CDR3 covers 15 residues. Trimming cost V 1 base and J 8 bases; bases outside gene matches: 8. CDR1 and CDR2 from the germline V gene are SGHAT and FQNNGV.

The chain employs TRBV30 and TRBJ1-3; a possible D gene is TRBD1 (5 bases). V lost 6 bases and J lost 4, with 19 bases in between. In germline, CDR1 is GTSNPN, CDR2 SVGIG (reference sequence). The CDR3 is 15 residues long. The DNA of the CDR3 is TGTGCCTGCCCTATCGCCCAGGGTTCCGGAAACACCATATATTTT. Protein sequence: CACPIAQGSGNTIYF. Full variable domain (remainder filled in from reference TRBV30 and TRBJ1-3): SQTIHQWPATLVQPVGSPLSLECTVEGTSNPNLYWYRQAAGRGLQLLFYSVGIGQISSEVPQNLSASRPQDRQFILSSKKLLLSDSGFYLCACPIAQGSGNTIYFGEGSWLTVV.

The chain has TRBV11-2 and TRBJ2-7; TRBD2 matches at 8 bases. The CDR3 has 15 amino acids. Trimming removed 6 bases from V and 0 bases from J; junction bases left unmatched: 7. CDR1 SGHAT and CDR2 FQNNGV come from the germline V gene. This chain's CDR3 is CASSPGLAFSYEQYF. DNA for the CDR3: TGTGCCAGCAGTCCAGGACTAGCTTTCTCCTACGAGCAGTACTTC.

This clone showed up just once. V is TRBV7-2 and J is TRBJ1-2, with TRBD1 matching 10 bases. Germline V gene lookup returns CDR1 SGHTA and CDR2 FQGNSA. CDR3 size: 14 residues. V was clipped by 3 bases and J by 6 bases; unmatched bases: 4. CDR3 in DNA: TGTGCCAGCAGCTTCCGACAGGGGGCGGATGGCTACACCTTC. Protein: CASSFRQGADGYTF.